This T cell receptor (beta chain) was captured in a study of early T cells in non-severe SARS-CoV-2 infection. Study details: Bulk RNA from unsorted whole blood was sequenced; chains were unpaired.

This clonotype was counted at least ten times. Its specificity is not known. Study observations and caveats: VDJdb matching skewed toward anti-spike CD8 responses, missing private and CD4 specificities.

The protocol attached unique molecular identifiers to individual cDNA molecules. TCRdb used MiXCR to reprocess the 5' RACE reads, holding one entry per CDR3 protein. The profile shows tens of thousands of distinct CDR3 sequences, roughly an eighth of them singletons. The CDR3 extends over 16 amino acids. Trimming left V 6 bases short and J 10 bases short, with 22 bases between. Germline CDR1 is SNHLY and CDR2 is FYNNEI. The starting material was whole blood, obtained at baseline. J is TRBJ1-6 and V is TRBV2, with D tentatively TRBD1 (6 bases). The clonotype comes from an adult who was a healthcare worker with PCR-confirmed SARS-CoV-2 infection or an uninfected control (not recorded which). In DNA, the CDR3 is TGTGCCAGCAGGACTACAGGGAAAACCGTTTCGTCACCCCTCCACTTT. The encoded protein is CASRTTGKTVSSPLHF.